This TCR beta chain was found in a study of T cell responses to AZD1222 COVID-19 vaccine. Profiling relied on immunoSEQ multiplex PCR, and the TCRdb table lists in-frame clones only, not all of them. This table holds more than 95,000 clones, around 89% found once. Study outcomes and limitations: Two AZD1222 doses significantly raised spike-specific TCR breadth and depth over controls.

Worth noting for this clone: Its target is not known.

This CDR3 comprises 11 residues. Germline V gives CDR1 SGHDT, CDR2 YYEEEE. V shed 1 base and J shed 12 bases, with 10 bases lying between them. The chain uses TRBV5-6 and TRBJ1-2; no clear D. The input for sequencing was peripheral blood, taken on day 0 of AZD1222 vaccination. This TCR derives from an adult in good health. CDR3 DNA sequence: TGTGCCAGCAGCTTGATGGGAGTCAACACCTTC. This gives the protein CASSLMGVNTF.